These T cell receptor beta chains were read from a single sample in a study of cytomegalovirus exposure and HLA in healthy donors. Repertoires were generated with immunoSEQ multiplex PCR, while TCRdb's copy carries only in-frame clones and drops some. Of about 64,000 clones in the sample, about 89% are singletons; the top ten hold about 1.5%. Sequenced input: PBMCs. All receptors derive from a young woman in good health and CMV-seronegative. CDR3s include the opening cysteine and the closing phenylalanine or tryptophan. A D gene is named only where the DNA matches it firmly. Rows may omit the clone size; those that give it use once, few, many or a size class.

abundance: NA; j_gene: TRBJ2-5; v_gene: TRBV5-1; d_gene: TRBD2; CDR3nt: TGCGCCAGCAGCTTGGCGGGAGGAGAGACCCAGTACTTC; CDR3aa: CASSLAGGETQYF
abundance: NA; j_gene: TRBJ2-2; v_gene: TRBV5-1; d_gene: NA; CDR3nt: TGCGCCAGCAGGCCTAGCGACACCGGGGAGCTGTTTTTT; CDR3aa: CASRPSDTGELFF
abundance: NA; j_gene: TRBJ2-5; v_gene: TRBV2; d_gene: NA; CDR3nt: TGTGCCAGCAGTGGCGGACAGCAGCCCCAAGAGACCCAGTACTTC; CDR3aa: CASSGGQQPQETQYF
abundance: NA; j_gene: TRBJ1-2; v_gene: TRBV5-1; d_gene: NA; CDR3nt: TGCGCCAGCAGCTTGCAGGACAGCTATGGCTACACCTTC; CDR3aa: CASSLQDSYGYTF
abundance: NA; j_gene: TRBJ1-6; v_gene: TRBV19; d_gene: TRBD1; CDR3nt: TGTGCCAGTAGTACGACAGGGGTCTATAATTCACCCCTCCACTTT; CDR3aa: CASSTTGVYNSPLHF
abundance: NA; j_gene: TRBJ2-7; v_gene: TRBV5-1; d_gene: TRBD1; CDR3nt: TGCGCCAGCAGCTACAGGGGGCTTATGGGAGACGAGCAGTACTTC; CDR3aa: CASSYRGLMGDEQYF
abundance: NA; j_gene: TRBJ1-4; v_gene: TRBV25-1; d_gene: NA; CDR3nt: TGTGCCAGCAGTGAATTGGACGGGGAGAAACTGTTTTTT; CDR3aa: CASSELDGEKLFF
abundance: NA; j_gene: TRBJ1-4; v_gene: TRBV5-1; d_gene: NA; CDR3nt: TGCGCCAGCAGCTTGGCCCGACAGTCGACCCAAGTTAATGAAAAACTGTTTTTT; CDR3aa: CASSLARQSTQVNEKLFF
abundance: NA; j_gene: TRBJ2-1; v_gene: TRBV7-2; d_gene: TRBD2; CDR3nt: TGTGCCAGCAGCCCACTAGCGGGGGGGAACAATGAGCAGTTCTTC; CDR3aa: CASSPLAGGNNEQFF
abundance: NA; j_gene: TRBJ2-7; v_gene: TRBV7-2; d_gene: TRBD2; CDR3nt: TGTGCCAGCAGCACCTGGGGAGGGGCGGGAGGAGGCGAGCAGTACTTC; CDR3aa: CASSTWGGAGGGEQYF
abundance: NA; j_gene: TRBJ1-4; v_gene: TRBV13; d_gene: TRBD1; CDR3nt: TGTGCCAGCAGCTTAACCCAGGCAGGGGGTGAAAAACTGTTTTTT; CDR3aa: CASSLTQAGGEKLFF
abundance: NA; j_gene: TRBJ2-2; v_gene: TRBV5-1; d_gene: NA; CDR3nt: TGCGCCAGCAGCTTGGACGGAGGGGGGGGAGAGCTGTTTTTT; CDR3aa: CASSLDGGGGELFF
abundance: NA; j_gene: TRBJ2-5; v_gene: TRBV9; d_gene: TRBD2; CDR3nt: TGTGCCAGCAGCCAACGCCGGGGGGGATTAGAGACCCAGTACTTC; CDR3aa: CASSQRRGGLETQYF
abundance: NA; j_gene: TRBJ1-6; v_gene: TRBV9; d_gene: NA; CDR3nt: TGTGCCAGCAGCGGAGGACGGGGGAGCACCCTCCACTTT; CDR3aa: CASSGGRGSTLHF
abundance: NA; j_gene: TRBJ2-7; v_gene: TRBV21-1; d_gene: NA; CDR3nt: TGTGCCAGCAACCAACCTCCCCCTAGCAGGCGGGAGGGCCCCTACGAGCAGTACTTC; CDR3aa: CASNQPPPSRREGPYEQYF
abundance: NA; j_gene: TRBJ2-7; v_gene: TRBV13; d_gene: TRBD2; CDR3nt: TGTGCCAGCAGCCACCGGATTAGCGGGACGGAGCAGTACTTC; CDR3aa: CASSHRISGTEQYF
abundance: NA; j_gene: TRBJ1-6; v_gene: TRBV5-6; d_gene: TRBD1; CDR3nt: TGTGCCAGCAGCCCCGGACAGGGAAGGAGTTCACCCCTCCACTTT; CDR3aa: CASSPGQGRSSPLHF
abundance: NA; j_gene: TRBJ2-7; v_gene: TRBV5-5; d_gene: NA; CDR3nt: TGTGCCAGCAGCATAGCGGCCCACTACGAGCAGTACTTC; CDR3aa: CASSIAAHYEQYF
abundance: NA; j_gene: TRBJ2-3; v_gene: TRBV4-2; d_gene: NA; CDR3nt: TGTGCCAGCAGCCAAGATTCTAGTAGGCCAGATACGCAGTATTTT; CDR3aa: CASSQDSSRPDTQYF
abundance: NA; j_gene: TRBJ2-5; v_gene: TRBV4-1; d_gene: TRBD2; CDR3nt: TGCGCCAGCAGCTTCATGGGTAGCGGGGGGACACAAGAGACCCAGTACTTC; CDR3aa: CASSFMGSGGTQETQYF
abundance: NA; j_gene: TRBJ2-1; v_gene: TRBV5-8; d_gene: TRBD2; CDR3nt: TGTGCCAGCAGCTTGGAACTAGCGGGAGTAAATGAGCAGTTCTTC; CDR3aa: CASSLELAGVNEQFF
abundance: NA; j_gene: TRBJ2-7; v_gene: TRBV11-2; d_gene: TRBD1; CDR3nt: TGTGCCAGCAGCTTCGGTAGACAGGGATACGAGCAGTACTTC; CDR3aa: CASSFGRQGYEQYF
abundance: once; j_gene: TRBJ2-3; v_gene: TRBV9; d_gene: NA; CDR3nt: TGTGCCAGCAGCTCACCCGGGACTAGCACAGATACGCAGTATTTT; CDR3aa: CASSSPGTSTDTQYF
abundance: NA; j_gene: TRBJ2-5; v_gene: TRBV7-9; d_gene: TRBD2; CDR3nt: TGTGCCAGCAGCTTTGGGCTAGCGGGGGGTTCAGAGACCCAGTACTTC; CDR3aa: CASSFGLAGGSETQYF
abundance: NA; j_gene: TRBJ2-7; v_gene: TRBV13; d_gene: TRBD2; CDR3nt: TGTGCCAGCTTCAAGGCGGGAGGGCGTCGCGAGCAGTACTTC; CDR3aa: CASFKAGGRREQYF
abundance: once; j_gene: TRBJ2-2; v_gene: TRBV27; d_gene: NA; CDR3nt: TGTGCCAGCAGCTTCCAGGGTTCTACCGGGGAGCTGTTTTTT; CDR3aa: CASSFQGSTGELFF
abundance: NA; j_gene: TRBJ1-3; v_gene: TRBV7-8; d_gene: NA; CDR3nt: TGTGCCAGCAGCTTAAGCGTGGGAAACACCATATATTTT; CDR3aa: CASSLSVGNTIYF
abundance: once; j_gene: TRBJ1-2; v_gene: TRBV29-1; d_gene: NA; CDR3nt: TGCAGCGTTCAGGCCCGTAGGTATGGCTACACCTTC; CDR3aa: CSVQARRYGYTF
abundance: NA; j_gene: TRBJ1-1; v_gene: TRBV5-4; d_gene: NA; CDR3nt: TGTGCCAGCAGTTATATTTCGACAGAAAACACTGAAGCTTTCTTT; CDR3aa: CASSYISTENTEAFF
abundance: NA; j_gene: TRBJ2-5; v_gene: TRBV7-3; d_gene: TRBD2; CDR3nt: TGTGCCAGCAGCACCACGGGGGGGCCCCAAGAGACCCAGTACTTC; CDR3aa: CASSTTGGPQETQYF
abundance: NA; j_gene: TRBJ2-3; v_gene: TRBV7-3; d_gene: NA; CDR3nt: TGTGCCAGCAGCCATAAGGGAGGTACGCAGTATTTT; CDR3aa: CASSHKGGTQYF